The 24 T cell receptor beta chains given below trace back to one sample, sequenced in a study of T-cell reconstitution after alpha-beta-depleted transplantation in children. Preparation of the TCRbeta library used unique molecular identifiers. Via MiXCR, TCRdb re-called the PCR reads, giving one row per CDR3 protein. The sample holds about 580,000 distinct CDR3 sequences, 20% to 25% seen once. This specimen was PBMCs, mostly from graft donor cells, taken 360 days after TCRalphabeta/CD19-depleted stem cell transplant. The receptors originated from a boy under two years old who had a stem cell transplant for acute myeloid leukemia, so the T cells may come from the graft donor.

The chain recombines TRBV6-1 with TRBJ2-7, with D possibly being TRBD1 (6 bases). The V and J ends lost 1 base and 0 bases respectively, with 10 bases between them. In germline, CDR1 is MNHNS, CDR2 SASEGT. The CDR3 contains 15 residues. The CDR3: CASSEGDMSSYEQYF. The CDR3 DNA is TGTGCCAGCAGTGAAGGGGACATGAGCTCCTACGAGCAGTACTTC.

This clonotype was detected ten times or more. This chain links TRBV10-3 with TRBJ2-7, with D uncertain. This CDR3 has 14 amino acids. V gave up 0 bases and J gave up 4 bases, with 10 bases separating them. Germline CDR1 reads ENHRY; CDR2 reads SYGVKD. In nucleotides, the CDR3 is TGTGCCATCAGTGAGTCGATAGGATATTACGAGCAGTACGTC. This encodes CAISESIGYYEQYV.

This clonotype was found many times. J is TRBJ2-7 and V is TRBV20-1; 8 positions match TRBD2. Trimming at V came to 3 bases and at J to 6 bases, leaving 16 bases not matched to a gene. The length of the CDR3 is 16 residues. Germline lookup yields CDR1 DFQATT and CDR2 SNEGSKA (reference sequence). As DNA, the CDR3 is TGCAGTGCTAGCCAACGAGCGGGGGAATCCCGGGGCGAGCAGTACGTC. It encodes CSASQRAGESRGEQYV.

The sample holds a few counts of this clonotype. A single base separates this from a much larger clone, so it may be a read error. This chain links TRBV11-2 with TRBJ2-3, with 7 bases aligning to TRBD1. The CDR3 is 13 residues long. CDR1 SGHAT and CDR2 FQNNGV come from the germline V gene. J gave up 3 bases and V 5 bases, and 2 bases lay outside the gene matches. The CDR3 region has the DNA TGTGCCAGCAGCCCGGACAGGACAGATACGCAGTATTTT. This codes for CASSPDRTDTQYF.

The chain uses TRBV10-3 and TRBJ2-7, with D perhaps TRBD1 (5 bases). Trimming removed 10 bases from V and 1 base from J, with 14 bases in between. Germline-derived CDR1 and CDR2 are ENHRY and SYGVKD. The CDR3 sequence is 13 residues long. The CDR3 sequence is CASLREGSYEQYF. Written as DNA, the CDR3 is TGTGCCAGCCTCAGGGAAGGGTCCTACGAGCAGTACTTC.

This clonotype was detected ten times or more. V is TRBV3-1 and J is TRBJ2-5; perhaps TRBD2 as D (5 bases). CDR3 length equals 16 residues. With 0 bases removed from V and 6 bases from J, the gap between germline ends came to 17 bases. CDR1 is LGHDT and CDR2 is YNNKEL in the germline V gene (reference sequence). In DNA, the CDR3 is TGTGCCAGCAGCCAAGACGGTCGTTCGAGGGTGCAGACCCAGTACTTC. Encoded protein: CASSQDGRSRVQTQYF.

This clonotype was seen a handful of times. The chain uses TRBV20-1 and TRBJ2-1; the D is unclear. Trimming removed 1 base at V and 7 bases at J, with 14 bases between. CDR1 and CDR2 from the germline V gene are DFQATT and SNEGSKA (reference sequence). The length of the CDR3 is 14 residues. CDR3 region: CSARAVLGRNEQFF. The CDR3 DNA is TGCAGTGCTAGAGCTGTATTAGGGCGGAATGAGCAGTTCTTC.

At least ten counts were recorded for this clonotype. V gene TRBV29-1 combines with J gene TRBJ2-3; the match to TRBD1 covers 9 bases. The CDR3 spans 13 residues. The V gene end was trimmed by 7 bases and the J gene end by 4 bases; junction bases not matched to a gene: 6. Germline CDR1 and CDR2: SQVTM and ANQGSEA. The CDR3 DNA reads TGCAGCGCACCGGGACAGGGATCAGATACGCAGTATTTT. It encodes CSAPGQGSDTQYF.

This clonotype was seen only a few times. The chain has TRBV4-3 and TRBJ2-2; D uncertain. The CDR3 is 14 residues long. V was shortened by 0 bases and J by 7 bases, with 9 bases between the two germline ends. Germline lookup yields CDR1 LGHNA and CDR2 YSLEER. The CDR3 region is CASSQEANVGELFF. In DNA form, the CDR3 reads TGCGCCAGCAGCCAAGAAGCGAATGTCGGGGAGCTGTTTTTT.

This clonotype occurred a few times. This chain links TRBV27 with TRBJ1-1, with a tentative D call TRBD1 (5 bases). Trimming removed 7 bases at V and 1 base at J, with 13 bases between. The germline V gene has CDR1 MNHEY and CDR2 SMNVEV (reference sequence). This CDR3 has 14 residues. The CDR3 region has the DNA TGTGCCAGCATCGAATCAGGGAGGAACACTGAAGCTTTCTTT. It is translated as CASIESGRNTEAFF.

In DNA form, the CDR3 reads TGTGCCAGCAGCCCTAGTCGCCTGGGGGGCTTGTCCTACGAGCAGTACTTC. Translating gives CASSPSRLGGLSYEQYF. The chain recombines TRBV7-2 with TRBJ2-7; D possibly uses TRBD1 or TRBD2 (6 bases each). CDR1 is SGHTA, CDR2 FQGNSA, per germline. This CDR3 has 17 residues. The V end lost 5 bases, the J end lost 1 base, and 21 bases lay between the germline ends.

In this sample, this clonotype turned up a few times. The V gene is TRBV29-1, the J gene TRBJ2-7, with D possibly TRBD2 on 5 matching bases. Trimming removed 0 bases from V and 11 bases from J, with 11 bases in between. The CDR3 runs 11 residues. In germline, CDR1 is SQVTM, CDR2 ANQGSEA. DNA of the CDR3: TGCAGCGTTGAAGACTGGCGGGTTGAGTACTTC. Its translation: CSVEDWRVEYF.

This clonotype was seen many times. The chain joins TRBV29-1 to TRBJ2-1; D gene ambiguous. Germline V gene sequence: CDR1 SQVTM, CDR2 ANQGSEA. V lost 3 bases and J lost 5, with 5 bases in between. The CDR3 has 11 residues. CDR3 DNA sequence: TGCAGCGTTGACCCGAACAATGAGCAGTTCTTC. Amino acid sequence: CSVDPNNEQFF.

The chain employs TRBV20-1 and TRBJ1-5; 10 nucleotides line up with TRBD1. The CDR3 is made up of 17 amino acids. V gave up 6 bases and J gave up 4 bases; unmatched junction bases: 15. Germline loops: CDR1 DFQATT, CDR2 SNEGSKA (reference sequence). CDR3 loop: CSAPVSGQGGHNQPQHF. CDR3 nucleotides: TGCAGTGCGCCCGTAAGCGGACAGGGGGGCCATAATCAGCCCCAGCATTTT.

The gene calls are TRBV27 and TRBJ1-2; D possibly corresponds to TRBD1 (5 bases). The V end was cut by 0 bases, the J end by 8 bases, with 13 bases between. Germline V lookup: CDR1 MNHEY, CDR2 SMNVEV (reference sequence). The CDR3 runs 14 residues. Written as DNA, the CDR3 is TGTGCCAGCAGTTTATCCCCAGGGATCGACGGCTACACCTTC. The encoded protein is CASSLSPGIDGYTF.

This clonotype was detected many times. This chain uses TRBV6-5 with TRBJ2-3; D is possibly TRBD1 or TRBD2 (5 bases each). The V end lost 6 bases, the J end lost 1 base, and 17 bases lay between the germline ends. Germline loops: CDR1 MNHEY, CDR2 SVGAGI. CDR3 length equals 16 residues. CDR3 DNA sequence: TGTGCCAGCAGCAAACCCCGACAGAGGGGCACAGATACGCAGTATTTT. Translation: CASSKPRQRGTDTQYF.

This clonotype came up a few times. The J gene is TRBJ2-5, the V gene TRBV6-5; no definite D call. This CDR3 is 12 amino acids long. The V gene lost 4 bases and the J gene lost 5 bases, with 8 bases spanning the gap. Germline lookup yields CDR1 MNHEY and CDR2 SVGAGI. DNA of the CDR3: TGTGCCAGCAGTTCCCCGAGGGAGACCCAGTACTTC. As protein: CASSSPRETQYF.

This rearrangement joins TRBV5-6 to TRBJ2-1; possible D gene TRBD2, 6 bases. Trimming stripped 4 bases from V and 6 bases from J, with 17 bases between. The CDR3 is 15 amino acids. The V gene's germline CDR1 is SGHDT and CDR2 YYEEEE. The CDR3 DNA reads TGTGCCAGCAGCCAGGTCGGCGGGGACCCCAATGAGCAGTTCTTC. Translated, it gives CASSQVGGDPNEQFF.

Many counts were recorded for this clonotype. V gene TRBV20-1 combines with J gene TRBJ1-1; D is perhaps TRBD1 (5 bases). V lost 0 bases to trimming and J lost 4 bases, with 9 bases between them. The CDR3 spans 13 residues. The germline V gene has CDR1 DFQATT and CDR2 SNEGSKA (reference sequence). The CDR3 here is CSAREGGITEAFF. The CDR3 bases are TGCAGTGCTAGAGAGGGGGGTATCACTGAAGCTTTCTTT.

The chain employs TRBV5-1 and TRBJ2-1; 9 bases agree with TRBD2. The V and J ends lost 1 base and 2 bases, in that order; junction bases with no gene match: 4. Germline loops: CDR1 SGHRS, CDR2 YFSETQ. This CDR3 contains 16 residues. CDR3 DNA: TGCGCCAGCAGCTTGAGGGAGCGGGGGGCCTACAATGAGCAGTTCTTC. It encodes CASSLRERGAYNEQFF.

The V call is TRBV3-1, the J call TRBJ2-1; D not resolved. The germline gives CDR1 LGHDT, CDR2 YNNKEL (reference sequence). Trimming pared 4 bases from V and 4 bases from J, leaving 17 bases between. The length of the CDR3 is 16 residues. DNA for the CDR3: TGTGCCAGCAGCCGCCCCCTAGGTTGGGGTTACAATGAGCAGTTCTTC. Amino acid sequence: CASSRPLGWGYNEQFF.

This clonotype was seen repeatedly, ten times or more. This rearrangement joins TRBV20-1 to TRBJ1-2; TRBD1 agrees at 9 bases. Germline V lookup: CDR1 DFQATT, CDR2 SNEGSKA (reference sequence). With V trimmed by 5 bases and J by 6 bases, 4 bases remained unmatched. The CDR3 totals 12 residues. The CDR3 nucleotides read TGCAGTGCTGAACAGGGGGCGGATGGCTACACCTTC. Residues: CSAEQGADGYTF.

The J gene is TRBJ2-5, the V gene TRBV7-2, with D tentatively TRBD1 or TRBD2 (5 bases each). Trimming shortened V by 5 bases and J by 5 bases, and 18 bases separated the two germline ends. The CDR3 is made up of 15 amino acids. Germline V gene lookup returns CDR1 SGHTA and CDR2 FQGNSA. The CDR3 is CASSSRTGPQETQYF. Here the CDR3 DNA reads TGTGCCAGCAGCAGTAGGACGGGACCCCAGGAGACCCAGTACTTC.

This clonotype has ten or more counts. The chain is built from TRBV6-4 and TRBJ2-7, with 8 bases identical to TRBD2. Unmatched junction bases numbered 7, after V lost 6 bases and J lost 0 bases. In germline, CDR1 is MRHNA, CDR2 SNTAGT. CDR3 length equals 15 residues. The CDR3 sequence is CASRPLAGRSYEQYV. CDR3 nucleotide sequence: TGTGCCAGCAGGCCCCTAGCGGGTCGCTCCTACGAGCAGTACGTC.